Following are 25 T cell receptor beta chains from one sample sequenced in a study of shared clonotypes between healthy human individuals. Some clones are missing from TCRdb's copy, which holds only in-frame ones; the method was immunoSEQ multiplex PCR. Here the sample spans fewer than 550,000 clones, almost 80% being singletons. Sequenced sample: PBMCs. Receptors originate from a woman aged 40-49 years in good health. Some clones in this sample may be carry-over from other donors' samples.

The J gene is TRBJ2-2, the V gene TRBV7-9, with TRBD2 matching over 8 bases. V lost 5 bases, J lost 2 bases, and 7 bases stayed unmatched. This CDR3 is 16 amino acids long. CDR1 is SEHNR, CDR2 FQNEAQ, per germline (reference sequence). For the CDR3, the DNA is TGTGCCAGCAGCCAGACGGGAGGGCTCAACACCGGGGAGCTGTTTTTT. Its protein is CASSQTGGLNTGELFF.

The chain joins TRBV2 to TRBJ2-1; weak D call: TRBD2 (5 bases). CDR1 is SNHLY, CDR2 FYNNEI, per germline. The CDR3 length is 15 residues. Trimming left V 2 bases short and J 4 bases short, with 12 bases between. CDR3 loop: CASSEFGVGYNEQFF. Written as DNA, the CDR3 is TGTGCCAGCAGTGAATTCGGGGTTGGGTACAATGAGCAGTTCTTC.

This clone was counted a few times. V usage is TRBV7-2 and J usage is TRBJ2-3; D not resolved. V lost 5 bases and J lost 6, with 6 bases in between. The CDR3 is 11 residues long. The germline V gene encodes CDR1 SGHTA and CDR2 FQGNSA. CDR3 in amino acids: CASSPWDTQYF. CDR3 nucleotide sequence: TGTGCCAGCAGCCCCTGGGATACGCAGTATTTT.

The chain joins TRBV28 to TRBJ1-2; D remains unclear. From germline, CDR1 is MDHEN and CDR2 SYDVKM. The V gene lost 4 bases and the J gene lost 4 bases, with 10 bases spanning the gap. CDR3 length: 13 residues. The DNA for the CDR3 is TGTGCCAGCAGTTCTACCGAGGCCTATGGCTACACCTTC. Protein: CASSSTEAYGYTF.

In this sample, this clone turned up many times. This rearrangement joins TRBV9 to TRBJ1-1; TRBD1 matches at 7 bases. The CDR3 has 14 residues. Trimming at V came to 5 bases and at J to 1 base, leaving 5 bases not matched to a gene. Germline V lookup: CDR1 SGDLS, CDR2 YYNGEE. The CDR3 DNA sequence: TGTGCCAGCAGGACTGGGACAGAGAACACTGAAGCTTTCTTT. It specifies CASRTGTENTEAFF. The whole variable domain, filled in from reference TRBV9 and TRBJ1-1, reads DSGVTQTPKHLITATGQRVTLRCSPRSGDLSVYWYQQSLDQGLQFLIQYYNGEERAKGNILERFSAQQFPDLHSELNLSSLELGDSALYFCASRTGTENTEAFFGQGTRLTVV.

This chain uses TRBV10-3 with TRBJ1-4; 11 nucleotides agree with TRBD1. From germline, CDR1 is ENHRY and CDR2 SYGVKD. There are 14 residues in the CDR3. The V gene end was trimmed by 6 bases and the J gene end by 6 bases; junction bases not matched to a gene: 3. The CDR3 DNA reads TGTGCCATCAGGAAGGGACAGGGGGATGAAAAACTGTTTTTT. Translating gives CAIRKGQGDEKLFF.

As regards this clone: A far larger clone differs by one base, so this is likely a read error. This rearrangement joins TRBV5-1 to TRBJ2-6; tentative D call: TRBD1 (5 bases). This CDR3 region has 13 residues. Germline V gene sequence: CDR1 SGHRS, CDR2 YFSETQ. CDR3 coding DNA: TGCGCCAGCAGCACCTCTGGGGCCAACGTCCTGAATTTC. Protein product: CASSTSGANVLNF.

The chain couples TRBV6-5 to TRBJ2-7; D call uncertain. The V gene lost 0 bases and the J gene lost 3 bases, with 9 bases spanning the gap. Germline V gene data show CDR1 as MNHEY and CDR2 as SVGAGI. There are 14 residues in the CDR3. DNA of the CDR3: TGTGCCAGCAGTTACTCGAGGAAGGGCTACGAGCAGTACTTC. Translation: CASSYSRKGYEQYF.

The gene calls are TRBV5-8 and TRBJ2-3, with D tentatively TRBD1 (6 bases). Looked up from germline, CDR1 is SGHTS and CDR2 is YDEGEE. This CDR3 is built from 16 residues. Trimming stripped 0 bases from V and 2 bases from J, with 13 bases between. This chain's CDR3 is CASSLEGGVPTDTQYF. CDR3 coding DNA: TGTGCCAGCAGCTTGGAAGGGGGAGTCCCCACAGATACGCAGTATTTT.

Comment on this clone: The sample carries other DNA sequences with the same CDR3. For the CDR3, the DNA is TGTGCCAGCAGCTTTAGGGAGAGCTCCTACGAGCAGTACTTC. Its translation: CASSFRESSYEQYF. The V and J genes are TRBV7-2 and TRBJ2-7; D may be TRBD2 (5 bases). Trimming cost V 3 bases and J 0 bases, with 9 bases left between them. The CDR3 is 14 amino acids. Germline CDR1 is SGHTA and CDR2 is FQGNSA.

V and J are TRBV7-2 and TRBJ2-7; the D gene could be TRBD1 or TRBD2 (5 bases each). Germline CDR1 SGHTA, CDR2 FQGNSA. CDR3 size: 13 residues. The V gene lost 5 bases and the J gene lost 3 bases, with 11 bases spanning the gap. The chain's CDR3 is CASSPGRDYEQYF. DNA for the CDR3: TGTGCCAGCAGCCCGGGACGAGACTACGAGCAGTACTTC.

The chain is built from TRBV2 and TRBJ1-2; a weak D match, TRBD1 (5 bases). This CDR3 region has 14 residues. Per the germline V gene, CDR1 is SNHLY and CDR2 is FYNNEI. V was pared by 3 bases and J by 3 bases, with 11 bases between. The CDR3 bases are TGTGCCAGCAGTGATAAGGGGTCGTACTATGGCTACACCTTC. It specifies CASSDKGSYYGYTF.

The chain is built from TRBV21-1 and TRBJ2-7; the D segment call TRBD1 is taken from the table without a DNA check. TRBV21-1 is a pseudogene locus. The CDR3 has 16 amino acids. The CDR3 nucleotides are TGTGCCAGCTTGGGACAGGTTGAACCAGAAACCTACGAGCAGTACTTC. Amino acid sequence: CASLGQVEPETYEQYF.

With respect to this clone: This sample includes further DNA sequences coding for the same CDR3. V and J are TRBV9 and TRBJ1-2; D not certain. Deletions cut 0 bases from V and 1 base from J, with 4 bases between. Germline CDR1 is SGDLS and CDR2 is YYNGEE. The CDR3 consists of 13 residues. The CDR3 DNA reads TGTGCCAGCAGCGTAGTGGGTAACTATGGCTACACCTTC. As protein: CASSVVGNYGYTF.

With regard to this clone: A much larger clone differs by one base, so this may be a read error. Additional DNA sequences in this sample encode the identical CDR3. The rearrangement links TRBV19 to TRBJ2-1; D not resolved. This CDR3 comprises 14 residues. Germline CDR1 reads LNHDA; CDR2 reads SQIVND (reference sequence). The CDR3 region has the DNA TGCGCCAGTAGTCTCTCATATAACTACAATGAGCAGTTCTTC. Translating it yields CASSLSYNYNEQFF. The variable domain in full, completed from reference TRBV19 and TRBJ2-1, reads DGGITQSPKYLFRKEGQNVTLSCEQNLNHDAMYWYRQDPGQGLRLIYYSQIVNDFQKGDIAEGYSVSREKKESFPLTVTSAQKNPTAFYLCASSLSYNYNEQFFGPGTRLTVL.

For the CDR3, the DNA is TGTGCCAGCAGTCCCTCCAGTGGGCGCAGGCTGCTGAACACCGGGGAGCTGTTTTTT. As protein: CASSPSSGRRLLNTGELFF. The chain combines TRBV27 with TRBJ2-2; D call uncertain. The V gene's germline CDR1 is MNHEY and CDR2 SMNVEV (reference sequence). Trimming shortened V by 5 bases and J by 1 base, and 23 bases separated the two germline ends. The CDR3 is 19 amino acids.

This chain uses TRBV19 with TRBJ2-2; D is unresolved. V was trimmed by 0 bases and J by 13 bases, leaving 15 bases between them. The CDR3 is made up of 14 amino acids. Germline assignment: CDR1 LNHDA and CDR2 SQIVND (reference sequence). CDR3 bases: TGTGCCAGTAGTATAGAAGTGGGGAAGCGCTGGCTGTTTTTT. It yields the protein CASSIEVGKRWLFF.

This chain connects TRBV7-9 to TRBJ1-5, with D possibly being TRBD1 (5 bases). The V end was cut by 0 bases, the J end by 2 bases, with 11 bases between. The CDR3 is 16 residues long. Germline V lookup: CDR1 SEHNR, CDR2 FQNEAQ (reference sequence). The CDR3 DNA is TGTGCCAGCAGCTTAGCAGGGACGAGGGGCAATCAGCCCCAGCATTTT. Residues: CASSLAGTRGNQPQHF. The full variable domain, in which reference TRBV7-9 and TRBJ1-5 provide the parts outside the CDR3, is DTGVSQNPRHKITKRGQNVTFRCDPISEHNRLYWYRQTLGQGPEFLTYFQNEAQLEKSRLLSDRFSAERPKGSFSTLEIQRTEQGDSAMYLCASSLAGTRGNQPQHFGDGTRLSIL.

The chain employs TRBV11-2 and TRBJ2-1; no firm D call. CDR3 size: 11 residues. Germline CDR1 and CDR2: SGHAT and FQNNGV. V was clipped by 5 bases and J by 6 bases, with 5 bases between them. The CDR3 bases are TGTGCCAGCAGCCCGTTCAATGAGCAGTTCTTC. Translated: CASSPFNEQFF.

The V gene is TRBV28, the J gene TRBJ2-7; D may be TRBD1 (5 bases). The CDR3 runs to 12 residues. The V end was cut by 2 bases, the J end by 9 bases, with 11 bases between. The germline gives CDR1 MDHEN, CDR2 SYDVKM. CDR3 sequence (DNA): TGTGCCAGCAGTTTACGTCCAGACAGGCAGTACTTC. As protein: CASSLRPDRQYF.

This clone was detected only once. The chain combines TRBV7-3 with TRBJ2-2; D is unclear. This CDR3 has 12 residues. V was trimmed by 6 bases and J by 6 bases, leaving 8 bases between them. Germline CDR1 is SGHTA and CDR2 is FQGTGA. This CDR3 is CASRSVAGELFF. In DNA, the CDR3 is TGTGCCAGCAGGAGCGTGGCCGGGGAGCTGTTTTTT.

The rearrangement uses TRBV18 and TRBJ1-5; TRBD1 aligns across 7 bases. Trimming at V came to 3 bases and at J to 1 base, leaving 9 bases not matched to a gene. This CDR3 is built from 17 residues. From germline, CDR1 is KGHSH and CDR2 LQKENI. CDR3 loop: CASSPAGTVGSNQPQHF. The DNA of the CDR3 is TGTGCCAGCTCACCCGCCGGGACAGTTGGAAGCAATCAGCCCCAGCATTTT.

The chain has TRBV7-9 and TRBJ2-7; 8 bases are a match to TRBD2. The CDR3 loop spans 15 amino acids. V shed 5 bases, J shed 2 bases, and the junction held 8 bases outside the gene matches. Germline lookup yields CDR1 SEHNR and CDR2 FQNEAQ (reference sequence). In DNA form, the CDR3 reads TGTGCCAGCAGCCCAAGGACTAGCCTCACCTACGAGCAGTACTTC. Its protein is CASSPRTSLTYEQYF.

V usage is TRBV15 and J usage is TRBJ1-2, with 10 positions matching TRBD1. The ends lost 2 bases at V and 3 bases at J; junction bases unmatched: 15. Germline CDR1 LNHNV, CDR2 YYDKDF (reference sequence). CDR3 size: 19 residues. Here the CDR3 reads CATSRSRTGQGRNDYGYTF. The CDR3 DNA sequence: TGTGCCACCAGCAGATCTAGGACGGGACAGGGGAGAAACGACTATGGCTACACCTTC.

Here the CDR3 DNA reads TGTGCCATCTCGACAGGGGCGAACACTGAAGCTTTCTTT. This gives the protein CAISTGANTEAFF. J is TRBJ1-1 and V is TRBV10-3; 8 bases are shared with TRBD1. Germline V CDR1 and CDR2: ENHRY, SYGVKD. The ends lost 8 bases at V and 1 base at J; junction bases unmatched: 3. This CDR3 has 13 amino acids.